The clone carrying this TCR beta chain showed up just once. Its cognate antigen is unknown. The entry originates in a study of CD8 T cells in ankylosing spondylitis. Study-wide points: Among TCR beta sequences, a motif of under ten highly homologous variants appeared characteristic of ankylosing spondylitis blood. Reportedly, disease-linked clones are significantly enriched in ankylosing spondylitis patients' matched synovial fluid. Researchers report that disease-linked clones proved CD8+ and relatively rare in peripheral blood.

Using quantitative 5'-RACE with molecular barcodes, the authors made TCR beta libraries. TCRdb redid the calling of the 5' RACE reads with MiXCR, one entry per CDR3 protein. Altogether a few hundred thousand distinct CDR3 sequences are present, 18% being singletons, with the ten largest covering under 40%. The germline V gene encodes CDR1 LNHDA and CDR2 SQIVND (reference sequence). This CDR3 comprises 16 residues. V lost 3 bases and J 1 base, leaving 16 bases between the germline ends. This chain links TRBV19 with TRBJ2-7; tentatively, D is TRBD2 (6 bases). The specimen sequenced was blood, either unsorted or a sorted T cell fraction (not recorded which). The TCR was taken from a male donor with ankylosing spondylitis or in good health (not recorded which). The CDR3 DNA follows: TGTGCCAGTAGTATTTTTTGGGGGGACGGATCCTACGAGCAGTACTTC. Translating it yields CASSIFWGDGSYEQYF.